The 3 T cell receptor beta chains in this list originate from one sample, sequenced in a study of blood T cell repertoires in COVID-19. Assay used: immunoSEQ multiplex PCR; TCRdb lists only in-frame clones, some missing. The sample includes 150,000 to 200,000 clones, about 91% seen only once; the top ten take 0.7% to 0.9%. Sequencing was performed on PBMCs or T cells enriched from blood (not recorded which). The origin of the receptors is a woman aged 18-30 years who had recovered from COVID-19.

This sequence joins TRBV29-1 and TRBJ2-6; 7 bases are shared with TRBD2. The CDR3 has 15 amino acids. V dropped 3 bases and J dropped 0; count of bases not matched to a gene: 2. CDR1 and CDR2 from the germline V gene are SQVTM and ANQGSEA. In DNA form, the CDR3 reads TGCAGCGTTGAGGGAGGGGCCTCTGGGGCCAACGTCCTGACTTTC. The encoded protein is CSVEGGASGANVLTF.

This chain connects TRBV7-9 to TRBJ2-1, with D perhaps matching TRBD2 (6 bases). Germline CDR1 and CDR2: SEHNR and FQNEAQ (reference sequence). V dropped 5 bases and J dropped 10 bases, with 15 bases sitting between them. The CDR3 spans 13 residues. CDR3 sequence: CASSPPRLGEQFF. The CDR3 DNA reads TGTGCCAGCAGCCCACCCCGACTAGGGGAGCAGTTCTTC.

The rearrangement joins TRBV18 to TRBJ2-3; a weak D match, TRBD2 (6 bases). The V end was cut by 0 bases, the J end by 5 bases, with 15 bases between. The CDR3 totals 16 residues. Germline loops: CDR1 KGHSH, CDR2 LQKENI. CDR3 protein: CASSPPTGSVRDTQYF. CDR3 DNA: TGTGCCAGCTCACCACCAACCGGGAGTGTAAGAGATACGCAGTATTTT.